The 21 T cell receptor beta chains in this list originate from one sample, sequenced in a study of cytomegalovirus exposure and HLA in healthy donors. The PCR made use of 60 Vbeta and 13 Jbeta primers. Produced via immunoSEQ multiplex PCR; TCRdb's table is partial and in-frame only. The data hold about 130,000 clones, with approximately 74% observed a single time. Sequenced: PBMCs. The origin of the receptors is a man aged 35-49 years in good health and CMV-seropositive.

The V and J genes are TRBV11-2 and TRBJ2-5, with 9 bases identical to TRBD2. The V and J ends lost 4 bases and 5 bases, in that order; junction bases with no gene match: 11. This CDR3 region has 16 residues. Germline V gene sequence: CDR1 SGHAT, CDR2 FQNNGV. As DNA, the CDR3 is TGTGCCAGCAGCTCCGGCACTGGCGGGAGGGCTGAGACCCAGTACTTC. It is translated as CASSSGTGGRAETQYF. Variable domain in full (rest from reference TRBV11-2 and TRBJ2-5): EAGVAQSPRYKIIEKRQSVAFWCNPISGHATLYWYQQILGQGPKLLIQFQNNGVVDDSQLPKDRFSAERLKGVDSTLKIQPAKLEDSAVYLCASSSGTGGRAETQYFGPGTRLLVL.

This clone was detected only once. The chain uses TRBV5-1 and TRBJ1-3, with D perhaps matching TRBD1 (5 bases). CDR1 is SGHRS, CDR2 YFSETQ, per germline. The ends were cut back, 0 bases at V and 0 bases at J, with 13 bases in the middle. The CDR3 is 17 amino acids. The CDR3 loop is CASSLEGQSFSGNTIYF. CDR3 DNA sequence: TGCGCCAGCAGCTTGGAGGGGCAGTCCTTCTCTGGAAACACCATATATTTT.

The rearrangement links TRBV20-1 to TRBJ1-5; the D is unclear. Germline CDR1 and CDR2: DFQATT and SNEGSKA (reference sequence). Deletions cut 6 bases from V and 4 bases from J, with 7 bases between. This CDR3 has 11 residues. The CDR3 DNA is TGCAGTGCGGGAGAAAATCAGCCCCAGCATTTT. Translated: CSAGENQPQHF.

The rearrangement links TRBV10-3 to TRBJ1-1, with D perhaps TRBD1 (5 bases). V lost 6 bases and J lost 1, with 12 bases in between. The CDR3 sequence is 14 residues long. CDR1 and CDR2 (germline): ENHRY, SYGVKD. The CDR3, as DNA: TGTGCCATCAGACTTGACGGGGGGAACACTGAAGCTTTCTTT. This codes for CAIRLDGGNTEAFF.

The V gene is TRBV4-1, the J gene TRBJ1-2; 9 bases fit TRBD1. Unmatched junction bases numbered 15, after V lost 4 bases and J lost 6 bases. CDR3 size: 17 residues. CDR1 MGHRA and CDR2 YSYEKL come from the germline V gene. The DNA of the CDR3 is TGCGCCAGCAGCCTATCCCCGACAGGGGGGGAAGTTCATGGCTACACCTTC. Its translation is CASSLSPTGGEVHGYTF.

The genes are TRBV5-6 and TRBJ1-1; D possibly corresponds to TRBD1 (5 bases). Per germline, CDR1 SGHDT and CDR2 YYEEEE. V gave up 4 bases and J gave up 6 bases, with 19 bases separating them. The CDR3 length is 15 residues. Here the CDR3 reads CASSRYDKGKAEAFF. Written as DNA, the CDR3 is TGTGCCAGCAGCCGATACGACAAGGGGAAGGCTGAAGCTTTCTTT. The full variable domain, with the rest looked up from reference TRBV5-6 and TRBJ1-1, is DAGVTQSPTHLIKTRGQQVTLRCSPKSGHDTVSWYQQALGQGPQFIFQYYEEEERQRGNFPDRFSGHQFPNYSSELNVNALLLGDSALYLCASSRYDKGKAEAFFGQGTRLTVV.

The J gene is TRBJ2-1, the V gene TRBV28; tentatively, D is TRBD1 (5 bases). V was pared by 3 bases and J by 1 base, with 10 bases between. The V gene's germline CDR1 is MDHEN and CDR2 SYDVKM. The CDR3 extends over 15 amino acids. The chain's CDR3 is CASSFTRDSYNEQFF. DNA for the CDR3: TGTGCCAGCAGTTTTACCAGGGATTCCTACAATGAGCAGTTCTTC.

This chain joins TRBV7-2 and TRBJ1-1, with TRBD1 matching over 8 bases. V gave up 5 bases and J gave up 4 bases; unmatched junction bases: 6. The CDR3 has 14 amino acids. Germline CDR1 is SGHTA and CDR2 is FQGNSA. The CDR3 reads CASSPRTGSTEAFF. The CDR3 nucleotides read TGTGCCAGCAGCCCACGGACAGGGTCCACTGAAGCTTTCTTT.

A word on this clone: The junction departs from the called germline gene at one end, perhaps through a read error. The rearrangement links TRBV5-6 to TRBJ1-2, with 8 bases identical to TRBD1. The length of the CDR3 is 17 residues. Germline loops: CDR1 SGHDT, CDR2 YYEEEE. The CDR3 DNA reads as TGTGCCAGAAGCTTGGAGGGACAGGATGACCTGGACTATGGCTACACCTTC. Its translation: CARSLEGQDDLDYGYTF.

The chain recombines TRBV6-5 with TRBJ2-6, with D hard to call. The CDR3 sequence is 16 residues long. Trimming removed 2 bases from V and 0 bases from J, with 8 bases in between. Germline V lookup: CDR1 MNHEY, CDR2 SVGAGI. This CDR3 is CASSYLLLSGANVLTF. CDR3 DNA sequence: TGTGCCAGCAGTTACCTATTACTCTCTGGGGCCAACGTCCTGACTTTC.

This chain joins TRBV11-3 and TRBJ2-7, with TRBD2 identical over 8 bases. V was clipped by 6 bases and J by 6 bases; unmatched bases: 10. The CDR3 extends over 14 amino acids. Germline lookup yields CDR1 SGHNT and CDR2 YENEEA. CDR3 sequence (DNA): TGTGCCAGCAGTCGCGGGAGGACGATTTCCGAGCAGTACTTC. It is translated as CASSRGRTISEQYF.

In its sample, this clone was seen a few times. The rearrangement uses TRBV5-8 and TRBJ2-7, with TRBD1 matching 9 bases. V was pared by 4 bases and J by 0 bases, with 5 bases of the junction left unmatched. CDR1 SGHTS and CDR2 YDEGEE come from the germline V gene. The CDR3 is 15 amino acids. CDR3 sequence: CASSRGTGLSYEQYF. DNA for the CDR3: TGTGCCAGCAGCCGGGGGACAGGGCTCTCCTACGAGCAGTACTTC. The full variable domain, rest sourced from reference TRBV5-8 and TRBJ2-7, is EAGVTQSPTHLIKTRGQQATLRCSPISGHTSVYWYQQALGLGLQFLLWYDEGEERNRGNFPPRFSGRQFPNYSSELNVNALELEDSALYLCASSRGTGLSYEQYFGPGTRLTVT.

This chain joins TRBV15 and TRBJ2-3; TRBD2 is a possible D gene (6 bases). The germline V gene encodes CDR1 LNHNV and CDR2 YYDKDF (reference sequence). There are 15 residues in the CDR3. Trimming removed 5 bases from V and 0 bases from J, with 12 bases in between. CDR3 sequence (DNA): TGTGCCACCAGCGCCTCCGGGACTAGCACAGATACGCAGTATTTT. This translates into CATSASGTSTDTQYF. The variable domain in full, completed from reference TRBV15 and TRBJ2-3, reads DAMVIQNPRYQVTQFGKPVTLSCSQTLNHNVMYWYQQKSSQAPKLLFHYYDKDFNNEADTPDNFQSRRPNTSFCFLDIRSPGLGDTAMYLCATSASGTSTDTQYFGPGTRLTVL.

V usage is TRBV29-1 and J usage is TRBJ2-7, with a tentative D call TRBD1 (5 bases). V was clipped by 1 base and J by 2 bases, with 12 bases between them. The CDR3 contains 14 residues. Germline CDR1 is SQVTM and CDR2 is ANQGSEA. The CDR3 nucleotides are TGCAGCGTTGAAGTAGGGTCAGGGCCCTACGAGCAGTACTTC. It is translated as CSVEVGSGPYEQYF.

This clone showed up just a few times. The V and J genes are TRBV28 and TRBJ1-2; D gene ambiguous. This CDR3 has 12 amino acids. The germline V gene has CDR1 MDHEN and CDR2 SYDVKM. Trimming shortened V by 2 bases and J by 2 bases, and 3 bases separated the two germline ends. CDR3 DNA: TGTGCCAGCAGTTTAGAGAACTATGGCTACACCTTC. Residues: CASSLENYGYTF.

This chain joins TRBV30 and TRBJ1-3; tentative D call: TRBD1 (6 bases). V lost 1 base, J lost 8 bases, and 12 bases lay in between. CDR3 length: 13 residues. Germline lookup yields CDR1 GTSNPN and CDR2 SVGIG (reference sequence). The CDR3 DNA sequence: TGTGCCTGGAGTGCTGGGGGCGAAGACACCATATATTTT. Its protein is CAWSAGGEDTIYF.

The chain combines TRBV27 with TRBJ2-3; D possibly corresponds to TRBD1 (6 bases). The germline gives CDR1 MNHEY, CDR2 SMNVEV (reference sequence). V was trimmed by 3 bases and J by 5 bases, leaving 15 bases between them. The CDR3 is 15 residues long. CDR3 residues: CASSLVRGTRDTQYF. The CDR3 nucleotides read TGTGCCAGCAGTTTGGTTAGGGGGACCCGAGATACGCAGTATTTT.

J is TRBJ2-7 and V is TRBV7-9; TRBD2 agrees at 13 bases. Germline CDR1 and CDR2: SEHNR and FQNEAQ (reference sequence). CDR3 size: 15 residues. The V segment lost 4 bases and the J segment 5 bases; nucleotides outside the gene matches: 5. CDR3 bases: TGTGCCAGCAGCTCAGTACTAGCGGGGGGGCACGAGCAGTACTTC. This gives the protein CASSSVLAGGHEQYF. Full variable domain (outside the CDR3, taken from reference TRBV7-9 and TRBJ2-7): DTGVSQNPRHKITKRGQNVTFRCDPISEHNRLYWYRQTLGQGPEFLTYFQNEAQLEKSRLLSDRFSAERPKGSFSTLEIQRTEQGDSAMYLCASSSVLAGGHEQYFGPGTRLTVT.

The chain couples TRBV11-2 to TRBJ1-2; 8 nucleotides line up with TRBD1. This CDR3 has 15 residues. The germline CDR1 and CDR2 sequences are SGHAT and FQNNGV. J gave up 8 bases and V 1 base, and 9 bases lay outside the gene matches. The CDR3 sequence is CASSLGQGLTWGYTF. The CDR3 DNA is TGTGCCAGCAGCTTAGGACAGGGGCTGACCTGGGGCTACACCTTC.

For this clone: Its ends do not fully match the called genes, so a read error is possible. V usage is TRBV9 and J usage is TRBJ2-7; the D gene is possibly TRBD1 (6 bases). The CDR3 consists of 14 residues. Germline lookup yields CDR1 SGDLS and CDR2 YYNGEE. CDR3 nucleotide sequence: TGTGCCAGCAGCGTAGAGCAGGGGTCCTACGGGCAGTACTTC. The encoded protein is CASSVEQGSYGQYF.

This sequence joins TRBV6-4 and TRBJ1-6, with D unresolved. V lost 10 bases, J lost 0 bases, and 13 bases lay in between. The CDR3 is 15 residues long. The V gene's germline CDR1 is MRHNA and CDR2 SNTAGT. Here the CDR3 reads CATRAGSSYNSPLHF. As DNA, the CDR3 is TGTGCCACCCGGGCGGGGAGCTCCTATAATTCACCCCTCCACTTT.